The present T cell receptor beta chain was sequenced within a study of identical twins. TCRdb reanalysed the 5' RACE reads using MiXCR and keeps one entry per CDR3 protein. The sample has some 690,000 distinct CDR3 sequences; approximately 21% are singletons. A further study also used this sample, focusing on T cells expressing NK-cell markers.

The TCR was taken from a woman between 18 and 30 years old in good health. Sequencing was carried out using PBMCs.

The CDR3 loop is CASSPGSGQGSRNEQFF. Written as DNA, the CDR3 is TGTGCCAGCTCACCAGGATCTGGACAGGGCAGTAGGAATGAGCAGTTCTTC. The gene calls are TRBV18 and TRBJ2-1; 8 positions match TRBD1. CDR3 length: 17 residues. Germline CDR1 reads KGHSH; CDR2 reads LQKENI. The V segment lost 2 bases and the J segment 7 bases; nucleotides outside the gene matches: 13. Full variable domain (outside the CDR3, taken from reference TRBV18 and TRBJ2-1): NAGVMQNPRHLVRRRGQEARLRCSPMKGHSHVYWYRQLPEEGLKFMVYLQKENIIDESGMPKERFSAEFPKEGPSILRIQQVVRGDSAAYFCASSPGSGQGSRNEQFFGPGTRLTVL.